This T cell receptor beta chain was sequenced during a study of glioma-infiltrating T cells. In the case of this clonotype: A read error is likely, as this CDR3 ends without the conserved phenylalanine or tryptophan.

Trimming removed 3 bases from V and 0 bases from J, with 13 bases in between. The CDR3 is 16 residues long. In germline, CDR1 is MGHRA, CDR2 YSYEKL. TCR alpha and beta CDR3 regions were amplified from RNA using iRepertoire nested multiplex PCR. One entry per CDR3 protein, called by TCRdb with MiXCR from the multiplex PCR reads. The sample includes around 350,000 distinct CDR3 sequences, 35% to 45% seen only once; the top ten take more than 10%. This clonotype was sampled from a human donor with low-grade glioma or glioblastoma, undergoing nonglioma brain surgery, or in good health (not recorded which). Sequenced sample: glioma tissue, nonneoplastic brain tissue, or PBMCs (not recorded which). J is TRBJ2-3 and V is TRBV4-1; tentatively, D is TRBD2 (6 bases). CDR3 in amino acids: CASSHLLGRSTDTQYS. In nucleotides, the CDR3 is TGCGCCAGCAGCCACCTACTAGGGAGGAGCACAGATACGCAGTATTCT.